The 3 T cell receptor beta chains below all came from one sample that was sequenced in a study of T cell responses to AZD1222 COVID-19 vaccine. TCRdb's copy holds only in-frame clones and misses some; the assay was immunoSEQ multiplex PCR. The table shows tens of thousands of clones, with more than 85% occurring only once. Specimen: peripheral blood, collected 28 days after the second AZD1222 dose. These receptor sequences come from an adult who received the AZD1222 COVID-19 vaccine.

For this clone: The DNA is omitted, as the CDR3 cannot be located on it reliably, and the CDR3 follows TCRdb's listing. This chain links TRBV3-1 (or the pseudogene TRBV3-2) with TRBJ1-2. Per germline, CDR1 LGHDT and CDR2 YNNKEL (reference sequence). The length of the CDR3 is 14 amino acids, counting both ends. The CDR3 sequence is CASSQDLRASRYTF.

The V and J genes are TRBV7-2 and TRBJ2-2, with D unclear. The germline V gene has CDR1 SGHTA and CDR2 FQGNSA. The CDR3 spans 12 residues. The V end was cut by 5 bases, the J end by 5 bases, with 6 bases between. The CDR3 loop is CASSPVTGELFF. The CDR3, as DNA: TGTGCCAGCAGCCCCGTAACCGGGGAGCTGTTTTTT.

The chain employs TRBV20-1 and TRBJ1-6; D call uncertain. Germline loops: CDR1 DFQATT, CDR2 SNEGSKA (reference sequence). V dropped 5 bases and J dropped 10 bases, with 9 bases sitting between them. CDR3 length: 11 amino acids. The CDR3 DNA reads as TGCAGTGCTTCATTAGACTCACCCCTCCACTTT. Amino acid sequence: CSASLDSPLHF.